The entry below gives a single T cell receptor beta chain sequence along with its context. In the source study's methods: Estimated nucleated cell counts came from reference gene primer amplification. Assay used: immunoSEQ multiplex PCR; TCRdb lists only in-frame clones, some missing. That table supplies the V and J calls and clone size; D and trimming were determined from the DNA. Among around 700,000 clones, 85% to 90% were seen once, and the ten largest hold under 0.3%. The entry originates in a study of blood T cell repertoires in COVID-19. In the study overall: Samples of COVID-19 (acute and convalescent) were obtained from the United States, Italy and Spain. PBMCs, B-cell-depleted T cells, or T cells provided the cDNA or gDNA that made up the material.

The source of this sequence is a woman aged 18-30 years with acute or convalescent COVID-19. Sequencing was carried out using peripheral blood.

CDR3 region: CASSHSPGEYGYTF. The CDR3 nucleotides are TGCGCCAGCAGCCATTCCCCGGGGGAATATGGCTACACCTTC. The rearrangement links TRBV4-1 to TRBJ1-2, with D maybe TRBD1 (5 bases). Between the trimmed V and J ends, which lost 3 bases and 5 bases, there was a span of 13 bases. CDR1 MGHRA and CDR2 YSYEKL come from the germline V gene. The CDR3 covers 14 residues.